This T cell receptor (beta chain) was recorded in a study of T cells in localized non-small cell lung cancer. V was pared by 5 bases and J by 5 bases, with 15 bases between. From germline, CDR1 is SGHNT and CDR2 YENEEA. The CDR3 totals 14 residues. Profiled with immunoSEQ multiplex PCR; TCRdb holds only in-frame clones, not every one. This sample has 65,000 to 90,000 clones, with 60% to 85% found just once. In regard to this clone: As yet, its antigen is unknown.

Findings and caveats of the study: The greatest T cell clonality was found in uninvolved adjacent lung (higher than in tumor). Overall survival was longer when the density of T cells in the blood was higher. Paired adjacent lung recovered a median roughly 54 of the top 100 tumor clones.

This TCR was recovered from a man between 40 and 70 years old with stage II squamous cell lung carcinoma. The input for sequencing was PBMCs, taken before any cancer treatment. This chain uses TRBV11-3 with TRBJ2-5; D perhaps matches TRBD2 (6 bases). The CDR3 sequence: CASSPGAEGETQYF. CDR3 nucleotides: TGTGCCAGCAGCCCGGGAGCGGAAGGGGAGACCCAGTACTTC.